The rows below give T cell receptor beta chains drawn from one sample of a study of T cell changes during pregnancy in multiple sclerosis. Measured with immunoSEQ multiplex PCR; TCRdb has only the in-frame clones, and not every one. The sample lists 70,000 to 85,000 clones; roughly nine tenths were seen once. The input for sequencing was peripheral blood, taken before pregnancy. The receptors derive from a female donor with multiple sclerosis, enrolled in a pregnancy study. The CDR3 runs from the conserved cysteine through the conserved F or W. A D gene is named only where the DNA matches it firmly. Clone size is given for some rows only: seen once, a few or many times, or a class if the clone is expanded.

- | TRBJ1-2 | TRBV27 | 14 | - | CASSFQGLNYGYTF | TGTGCCAGCAGTTTCCAGGGACTAAACTATGGCTACACCTTC
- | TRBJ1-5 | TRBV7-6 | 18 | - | CASSPYTGTGVNNQPQHF | TGTGCCAGCAGCCCGTACACCGGGACGGGGGTTAACAATCAGCCCCAGCATTTT
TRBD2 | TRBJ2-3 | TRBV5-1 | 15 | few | CASTILAGGPDTQYF | TGCGCCAGCACGATACTAGCGGGGGGTCCAGATACGCAGTATTTT
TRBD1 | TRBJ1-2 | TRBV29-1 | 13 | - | CSVEGQGSYGYTF | TGCAGCGTTGAGGGACAGGGAAGCTATGGCTACACCTTC
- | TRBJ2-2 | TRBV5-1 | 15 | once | CASSLRTTNTGELFF | TGCGCCAGCAGCTTGCGGACAACGAACACCGGGGAGCTGTTTTTT
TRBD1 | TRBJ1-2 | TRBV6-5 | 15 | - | CASSYSQGVPYGYTF | TGTGCCAGCAGTTACTCTCAGGGGGTCCCCTATGGCTACACCTTC
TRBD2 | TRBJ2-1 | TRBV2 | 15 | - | CASSERGNSYNEQFF | TGTGCCAGCAGTGAGCGGGGGAATAGCTACAATGAGCAGTTCTTC
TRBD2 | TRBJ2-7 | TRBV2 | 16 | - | CASSVYSGGLSYEQYF | TGTGCCAGCAGCGTCTATAGCGGGGGCCTCTCCTACGAGCAGTACTTC
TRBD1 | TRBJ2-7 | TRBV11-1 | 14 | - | CASSSGTGAYEQYF | TGTGCCAGCAGCTCCGGGACAGGGGCCTACGAGCAGTACTTC
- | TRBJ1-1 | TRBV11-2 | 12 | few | CASIPISAEAFF | TGTGCCAGCATCCCCATTTCAGCTGAAGCTTTCTTT
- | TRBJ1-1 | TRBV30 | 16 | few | CAWSALRYRRNTEAFF | TGTGCCTGGAGTGCCCTCAGATACAGGAGAAACACTGAAGCTTTCTTT
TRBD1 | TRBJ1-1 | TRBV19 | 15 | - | CASSKDRGRDTEAFF | TGTGCCAGTAGTAAGGACAGGGGAAGGGACACTGAAGCTTTCTTT
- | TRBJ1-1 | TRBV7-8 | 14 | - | CASSLRWGPTEAFF | TGTGCCAGCAGCCTCCGGTGGGGGCCCACTGAAGCTTTCTTT
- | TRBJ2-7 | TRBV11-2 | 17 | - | CASSLGFGAGQTYEQYF | TGTGCCAGCAGCTTAGGGTTTGGGGCAGGGCAAACCTACGAGCAGTACTTC
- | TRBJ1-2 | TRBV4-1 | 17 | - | CASSQDTGHDPNYGYTF | TGCGCCAGCAGCCAAGATACGGGACACGATCCTAACTATGGCTACACCTTC
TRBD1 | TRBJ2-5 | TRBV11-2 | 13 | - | CASSLDRAETQYF | TGTGCCAGCAGCTTGGACAGGGCAGAGACCCAGTACTTC
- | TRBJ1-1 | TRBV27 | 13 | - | CASSSDSSTEAFF | TGTGCCAGCAGTTCGGACAGCAGCACTGAAGCTTTCTTT
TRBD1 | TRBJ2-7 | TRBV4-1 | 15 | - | CASSYLGQGSYEQYF | TGCGCCAGCAGCTACCTCGGACAGGGGTCGTACGAGCAGTACTTC
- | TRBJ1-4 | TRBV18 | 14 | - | CASKLSKDNEKLFF | TGTGCCAGCAAGCTCTCTAAAGATAATGAAAAACTGTTTTTT
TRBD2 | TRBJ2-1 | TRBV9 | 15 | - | CASSVGGGGYNEQFF | TGTGCCAGCAGCGTAGGCGGGGGAGGATACAATGAGCAGTTCTTC
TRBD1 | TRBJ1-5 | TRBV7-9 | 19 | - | CASSLGTGPRGGSNQPQHF | TGTGCCAGCAGCTTGGGGACAGGGCCTAGAGGCGGGAGCAATCAGCCCCAGCATTTT
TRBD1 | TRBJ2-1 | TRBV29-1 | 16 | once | CSVEDLTGAPRNEQFF | TGCAGCGTTGAAGATCTGACAGGGGCCCCCCGAAATGAGCAGTTCTTC
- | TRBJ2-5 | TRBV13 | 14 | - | CASSHGTSQETQYF | TGTGCCAGCAGCCATGGGACTTCCCAAGAGACCCAGTACTTC
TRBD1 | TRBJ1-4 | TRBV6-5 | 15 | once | CASSAGTGGGEKLFF | TGTGCCAGCAGCGCCGGGACAGGGGGAGGTGAAAAACTGTTTTTT
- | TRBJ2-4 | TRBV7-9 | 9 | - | CASSLAGGF | TGTGCCAGCAGCTTAGCGGGGGGCTTC
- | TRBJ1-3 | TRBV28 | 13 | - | CASSFGGMDTIYF | TGTGCCAGCAGTTTCGGGGGGATGGACACCATATATTTT
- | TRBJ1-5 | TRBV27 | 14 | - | CASSFGQSNQPQHF | TGTGCCAGCAGTTTTGGTCAGAGCAATCAGCCCCAGCATTTT
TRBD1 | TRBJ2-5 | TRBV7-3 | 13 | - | CASSFDRVETQYF | TGTGCCAGCAGCTTCGACAGGGTAGAGACCCAGTACTTC
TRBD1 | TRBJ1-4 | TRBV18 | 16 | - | CASSSGTGGAGEKLFF | TGTGCCAGCTCTTCCGGGACAGGGGGCGCGGGTGAAAAACTGTTTTTT
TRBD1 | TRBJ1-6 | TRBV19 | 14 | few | CASSTDRGNSPLHF | TGTGCCAGTAGTACGGACAGGGGGAATTCACCCCTCCACTTT
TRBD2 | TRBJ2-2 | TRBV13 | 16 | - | CASSTLPGGVSGELFF | TGTGCCAGCAGCACCCTACCGGGGGGGGTTTCCGGGGAGCTGTTTTTT
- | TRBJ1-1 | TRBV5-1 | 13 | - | CASSFDSANEAFF | TGCGCCAGCAGCTTTGACAGCGCGAATGAAGCTTTCTTT
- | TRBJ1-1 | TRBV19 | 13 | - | CASSIGGQREAFF | TGTGCCAGTAGTATCGGCGGACAGAGAGAAGCTTTCTTT
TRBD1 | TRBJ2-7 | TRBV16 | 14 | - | CASSQTGGSYEQYF | TGTGCCAGCAGCCAGACAGGGGGGTCCTACGAGCAGTACTTC
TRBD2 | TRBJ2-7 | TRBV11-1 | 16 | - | CASSSAGLAGLREQYF | TGTGCCAGCAGCTCCGCCGGACTAGCGGGGCTGCGGGAGCAGTACTTC
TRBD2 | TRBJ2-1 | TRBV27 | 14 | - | CASSFGAGVSEQFF | TGTGCCAGCAGTTTCGGAGCGGGGGTAAGTGAGCAGTTCTTC
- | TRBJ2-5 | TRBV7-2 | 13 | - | CASSTRLQETQYF | TGTGCCAGCAGCACGCGACTACAAGAGACCCAGTACTTC
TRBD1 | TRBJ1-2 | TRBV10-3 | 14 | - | CAISQQGLNYGYTF | TGTGCCATCAGTCAACAGGGGTTAAACTATGGCTACACCTTC
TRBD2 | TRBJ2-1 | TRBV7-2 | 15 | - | CASSTVAGGMNEQFF | TGTGCCAGCAGCACCGTAGCGGGGGGGATGAATGAGCAGTTCTTC
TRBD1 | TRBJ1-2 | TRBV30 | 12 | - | CAWTTGGDGYTF | TGTGCCTGGACGACAGGGGGAGATGGCTACACCTTC
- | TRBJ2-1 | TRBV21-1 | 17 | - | CASTTGPTSGGAFEQFF | TGTGCCAGCACTACGGGCCCGACTAGCGGGGGGGCCTTTGAGCAGTTCTTC
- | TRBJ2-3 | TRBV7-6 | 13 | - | CASSYQSEDTQYF | TGTGCCAGCAGCTACCAGTCGGAGGATACGCAGTATTTT
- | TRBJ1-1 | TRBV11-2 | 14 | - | CASSLDLIRAEAFF | TGTGCCAGCAGCTTAGATCTAATCCGGGCTGAAGCTTTCTTT
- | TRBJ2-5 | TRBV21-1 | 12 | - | CASTQGSETQYF | TGTGCCAGCACGCAGGGGTCCGAGACCCAGTACTTC
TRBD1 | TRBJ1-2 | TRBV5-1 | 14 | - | CASSYGQGLNGYTF | TGCGCCAGCAGCTATGGACAGGGTCTTAATGGCTACACCTTC